The text below deals with one T cell receptor (beta chain). The V gene lost 3 bases and the J gene lost 0 bases, with 9 bases spanning the gap. The CDR3 covers 14 residues. Per the germline V gene, CDR1 is GTSNPN and CDR2 is SVGIG (reference sequence). Original processing notes: Reference gene primer amplification gave nucleated cell count estimates. Clones were sequenced by immunoSEQ multiplex PCR, and TCRdb holds only the in-frame ones, with some missing. V, J and clone size were drawn from that table, and D and trimming were deduced from the DNA. The sample has fewer than 250,000 clones; more than 85% are singletons. These data are taken from a study of blood T cell repertoires in COVID-19. Whole-study context: Material from acute and convalescent COVID-19 was sourced from the United States, Italy and Spain. PBMCs, B-cell-depleted T cells, or T cells were the source of the cDNA or gDNA that made up the material.

Sequencing was performed on peripheral blood. V gene TRBV30 combines with J gene TRBJ1-3; TRBD1 is a possible D gene (6 bases). This TCR was recovered from a man aged 35 to 55 with acute or convalescent COVID-19. The CDR3, as DNA: TGTGCCTGGAGAAGGACAGTCTCTGGAAACACCATATATTTT. As protein: CAWRRTVSGNTIYF.